This T cell receptor beta chain is drawn from a study of blood T cell repertoires in COVID-19. Looking at the study overall: Acute-phase and convalescent COVID-19 samples originated in the United States, Italy and Spain. T cells, B-cell-depleted T cells, or PBMCs supplied cDNA or gDNA.

In the original workflow: Amplifying reference gene primers gave estimates of nucleated cell counts. Repertoires were generated with immunoSEQ multiplex PCR, while TCRdb's copy carries only in-frame clones and drops some. The DNA was the basis for D and trimming; V, J and clone size are from that table. The repertoire holds roughly 70,000 clones, with 80% to 85% as singletons. The CDR3 length is 13 residues. Germline V lookup: CDR1 SGHKS, CDR2 YYEKEE (reference sequence). The V and J ends lost 2 bases and 9 bases respectively, with 12 bases between them. Sequenced sample: peripheral blood. This chain links TRBV5-5 with TRBJ2-1; unclear D gene. This clonotype originated in a human donor in a cohort sampled during active COVID-19. The CDR3 DNA is TGTGCCAGCAGCTTCACCGGTAGGAGTGAGCAGTTCTTC. It translates to CASSFTGRSEQFF.